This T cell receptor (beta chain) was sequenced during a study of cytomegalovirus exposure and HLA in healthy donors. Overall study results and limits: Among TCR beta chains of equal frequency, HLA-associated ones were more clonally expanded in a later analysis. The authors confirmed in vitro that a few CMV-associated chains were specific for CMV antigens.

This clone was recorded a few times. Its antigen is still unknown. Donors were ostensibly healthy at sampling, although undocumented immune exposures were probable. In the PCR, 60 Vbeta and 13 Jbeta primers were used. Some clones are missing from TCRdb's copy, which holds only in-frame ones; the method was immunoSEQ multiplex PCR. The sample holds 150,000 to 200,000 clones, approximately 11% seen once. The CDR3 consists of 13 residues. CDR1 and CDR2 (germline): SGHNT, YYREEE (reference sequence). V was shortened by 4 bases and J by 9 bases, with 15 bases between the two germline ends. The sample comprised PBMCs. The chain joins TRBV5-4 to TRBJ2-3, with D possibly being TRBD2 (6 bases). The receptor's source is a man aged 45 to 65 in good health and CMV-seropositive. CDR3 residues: CASSKEGTGTQYF. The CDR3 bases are TGTGCCAGCAGCAAAGAGGGGACTGGGACGCAGTATTTT.